This record concerns one TCR beta chain sequence. The CDR3 sequence is 14 residues long. V gave up 5 bases and J gave up 6 bases, with 13 bases separating them. The V gene's germline CDR1 is SGHAT and CDR2 FQNNGV. The entry originates in a study of blood T cell repertoires in COVID-19. As for the study in general: Collection of acute and convalescent COVID-19 samples took place in the United States, Italy and Spain. PBMCs, B-cell-depleted T cells, or T cells were the source of the cDNA or gDNA that made up the material.

In the source study's methods: Cell counts per sample came from amplifying reference gene primers. Assay: immunoSEQ multiplex PCR; the TCRdb copy retains only in-frame clones and omits some. D and trimming were read from the DNA, whereas the V and J calls and clone size are those reported in that table. The sample includes roughly 84,000 clones, about 71% seen only once; the top ten take around 4%. This TCR was recovered from a woman aged 45 to 65 with acute or convalescent COVID-19. This rearrangement joins TRBV11-2 to TRBJ1-4; TRBD1 is a possible D gene (5 bases). The sequencing sample was made of peripheral blood. CDR3 in amino acids: CASSGGTSYEKLFF. The CDR3, as DNA: TGTGCCAGCAGCGGGGGGACCAGTTATGAAAAACTGTTTTTT. Using reference TRBV11-2 and TRBJ1-4 for the parts outside the CDR3, the full variable domain is EAGVAQSPRYKIIEKRQSVAFWCNPISGHATLYWYQQILGQGPKLLIQFQNNGVVDDSQLPKDRFSAERLKGVDSTLKIQPAKLEDSAVYLCASSGGTSYEKLFFGSGTQLSVL.